The present T cell receptor (beta chain) was sequenced within a study of Ad26.COV2.S vaccination and SARS-CoV-2 variants. Across the whole study: Ad26.COV2.S was injected intramuscularly once or twice, 56 days apart.

General study points: Vaccine and placebo recipients had similar non-spike TCR breadth.

Germline lookup yields CDR1 SGHDT and CDR2 YYEEEE. With 1 base removed from V and 4 bases from J, the gap between germline ends came to 11 bases. CDR3 length: 14 amino acids. The treatment here: around 19 received Ad26.COV2.S at low or high dose, single or two shots; 5 received placebo; per-sample allocation not given. All samples were drawn on day 63, counting from the first vaccine or placebo injection. This Boston cohort included adults aged 18-55 years. Repertoires were generated with immunoSEQ multiplex PCR, while TCRdb's copy carries only in-frame clones and drops some. Of about 460,000 clones in the sample, 89% were seen once. Worth noting for this clone: Its matching antigen is unknown.

This receptor was taken from a person aged 18-65 years who received the Ad26.COV2.S COVID-19 vaccine or a placebo. J is TRBJ2-5 and V is TRBV5-6; a possible D gene is TRBD1 (7 bases). The source was peripheral blood, collected in a trial of Ad26.COV2.S vaccine versus placebo. The CDR3 region has the DNA TGTGCCAGCAGCTTGAGGCAGGGGGGAGAGACCCAGTACTTC. Its translation is CASSLRQGGETQYF.